This TCR beta chain was profiled in a study of T cell responses to AZD1222 COVID-19 vaccine. This clone appeared once. What it binds is not known. CDR3 length: 15 residues. Trimming took off 3 bases at V and 4 bases at J, with 13 bases between the two ends. Germline V CDR1 and CDR2: LNHDA, SQIVND (reference sequence). Notes on the study in general: Seropositive AZD1222 recipients at baseline numbered only 5 to 7.

The repertoire was sequenced with immunoSEQ multiplex PCR; TCRdb's copy has only in-frame clones and lacks some. The sample carries roughly 150,000 clones, approximately 88% recorded once. Here the sequenced sample was peripheral blood, taken on day 0 of MenACWY control vaccination. This clonotype originated in an adult in good health. J is TRBJ2-1 and V is TRBV19; D gene unclear. The CDR3 sequence is CASSMAGLEYNEQFF. The CDR3 bases are TGTGCCAGTAGTATGGCCGGCCTAGAGTACAATGAGCAGTTCTTC.